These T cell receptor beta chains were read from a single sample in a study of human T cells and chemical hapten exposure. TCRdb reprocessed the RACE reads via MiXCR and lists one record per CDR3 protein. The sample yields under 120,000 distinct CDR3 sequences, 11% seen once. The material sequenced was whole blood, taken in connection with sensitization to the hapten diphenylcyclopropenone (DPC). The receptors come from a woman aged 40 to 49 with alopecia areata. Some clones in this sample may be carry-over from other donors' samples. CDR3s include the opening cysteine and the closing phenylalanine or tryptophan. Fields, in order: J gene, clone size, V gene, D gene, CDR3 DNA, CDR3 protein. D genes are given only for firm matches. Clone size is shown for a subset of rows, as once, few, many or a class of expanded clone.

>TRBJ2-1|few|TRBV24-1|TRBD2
TGTGCCACCAGTGAGCAGACTAGCGCCAATTACAATGAGCAGTTCTTC
CATSEQTSANYNEQFF
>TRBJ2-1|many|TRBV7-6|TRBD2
TGTGCCAGCAGCCCTGGAGCGGGGCTTGGGTACAATGAGCAGTTCTTC
CASSPGAGLGYNEQFF
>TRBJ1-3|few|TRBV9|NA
TGTGCCAGCAGCTCCGGGGGGAGCTCTGGAAACACCATATATTTT
CASSSGGSSGNTIYF
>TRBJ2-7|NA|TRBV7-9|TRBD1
TGTGCCAGCAGCTTACAGACAGGGACAACACCCTACGAGCAGTACTTC
CASSLQTGTTPYEQYF
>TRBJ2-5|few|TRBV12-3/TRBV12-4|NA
TGTGCCAGCAGCATCATACGGGAGACCCAGTACTTC
CASSIIRETQYF
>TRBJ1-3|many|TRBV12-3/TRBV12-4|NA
TGTGCCAGCAGTTTGCGCTCTGGAAACACCATATATTTT
CASSLRSGNTIYF
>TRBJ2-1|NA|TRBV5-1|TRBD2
TGCGCCAGCAGCTTGGCCCCGACTAGCGCAAACTACAATGAGCAGTTCTTC
CASSLAPTSANYNEQFF
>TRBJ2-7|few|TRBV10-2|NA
TGCGCCAGCAGCCGCGACGGAAACGAGCAGTACTTC
CASSRDGNEQYF
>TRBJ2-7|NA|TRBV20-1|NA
TGCAGTGCTACCGGACCGGGCCCTTCCTACGAGCAGTACTTC
CSATGPGPSYEQYF
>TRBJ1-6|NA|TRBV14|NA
TGTGCCAGCAGCCAAGTGGGCGGCGCGCTAAATTCACCCCTCCACTTT
CASSQVGGALNSPLHF
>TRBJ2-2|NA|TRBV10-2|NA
TGCGCCAGCAGACCAGACATTATCGACACCGGGGAGCTGTTTTTT
CASRPDIIDTGELFF
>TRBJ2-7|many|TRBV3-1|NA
TGTGCCAGCAGCCAAGATCGTGGATACGAGCAGTACTTC
CASSQDRGYEQYF
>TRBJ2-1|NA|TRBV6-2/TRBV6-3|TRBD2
TGTGCCAGCAGTTCTTGGACTAGCGGGAGGGCCAACCACAATGAGCAGTTCTTC
CASSSWTSGRANHNEQFF
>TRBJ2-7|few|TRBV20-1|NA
TGCAGTGCTAGTCCGGGGGGCAACGAGCAGTACTTC
CSASPGGNEQYF
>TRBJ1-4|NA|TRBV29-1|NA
TGCAGCGTAAAGGTGACTAATGAAAAACTGTTTTTT
CSVKVTNEKLFF
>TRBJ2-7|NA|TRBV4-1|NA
TGCGCCAGCAGCCAAGGGCCCGCGGGGAGCTCCTACGAGCAGTACTTC
CASSQGPAGSSYEQYF
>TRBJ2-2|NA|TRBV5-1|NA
TGCGCCAGCAGTCCCGCCGCGAACACCGGGGAGCTGTTTTTT
CASSPAANTGELFF
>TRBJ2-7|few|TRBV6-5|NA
TGTGCCAGCAGTTACTCGATAGTCGGCCGGAACTCCTACGAGCAGTACTTC
CASSYSIVGRNSYEQYF
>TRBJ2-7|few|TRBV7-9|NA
TGTGCCAGCAGCTTACGAGGGGGGGAGCAGTACTTC
CASSLRGGEQYF
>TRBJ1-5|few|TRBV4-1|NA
TGCGCCAGCAGCCAATTTCAAGGGGCGCGAAATCAGCCCCAGCATTTT
CASSQFQGARNQPQHF
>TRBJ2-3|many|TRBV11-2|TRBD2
TGTGCCAGCAGCTTAGGAACTAGCGGGAGTACAGATACGCAGTATTTT
CASSLGTSGSTDTQYF
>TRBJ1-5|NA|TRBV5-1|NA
TGCGCCAGCAGCTTGGAGGGGGTAACTAATCAGCCCCAGCATTTT
CASSLEGVTNQPQHF
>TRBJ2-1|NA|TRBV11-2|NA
TGTGCCAGCAGCCCGAAGACTTCCTCCTACAATGAGCAGTTCTTC
CASSPKTSSYNEQFF
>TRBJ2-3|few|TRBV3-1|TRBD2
TGTGCCAGCAGCCACCTCCCAGCGGGAGAAAGGGCAGATACGCAGTATTTT
CASSHLPAGERADTQYF
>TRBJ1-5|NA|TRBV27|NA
TGTGCCAGCAGTCCCCTTACAGGGAATCAGCCCCAGCATTTT
CASSPLTGNQPQHF
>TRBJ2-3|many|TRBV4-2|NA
TGTGCCAGCAGCCAAGTGGGAGATACGCAGTATTTT
CASSQVGDTQYF
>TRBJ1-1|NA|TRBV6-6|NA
TGTGCCAGCAGTTACGTGTCGGGAGCGAACACTGAAGCTTTCTTT
CASSYVSGANTEAFF
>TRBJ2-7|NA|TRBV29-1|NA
TGCAGCGTCAGAGACGAGGGCCAGCAGTACTTC
CSVRDEGQQYF
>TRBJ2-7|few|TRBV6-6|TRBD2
TGTGCCAGCCAAGGCGGGGGGCCTGACGAGCAGTACTTC
CASQGGGPDEQYF
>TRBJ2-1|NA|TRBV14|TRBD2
TGTGCCAGCAGCCAAGACTGGCTAGCGGGAGGGCCACCGCTCTTC
CASSQDWLAGGPPLF
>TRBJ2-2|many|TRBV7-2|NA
TGTGCCAGCAGGACCCGACAGGCTCACGGGGAGCTGTTTTTT
CASRTRQAHGELFF
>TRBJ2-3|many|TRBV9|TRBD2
TGTGCCAGCAGCGTAAGCGGGGGGGGCACAGATACGCAGTATTTT
CASSVSGGGTDTQYF
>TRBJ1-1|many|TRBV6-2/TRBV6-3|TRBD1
TGTGCCAGCAGGAATCCAGGGGGCTCGACTGAAGCTTTCTTT
CASRNPGGSTEAFF
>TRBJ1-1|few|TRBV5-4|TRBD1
TGTGCCAGCAGCCTTGGACAGGGTCGGTTAAACACTGAAGCTTTCTTT
CASSLGQGRLNTEAFF
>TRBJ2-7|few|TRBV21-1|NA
TGTGCCAGCAGCAAATCGGCCCGGCAGGGCGTCGAGCAGTACTTC
CASSKSARQGVEQYF
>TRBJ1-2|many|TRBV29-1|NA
TGCAGCGTTGAAGGGGGGGCCTATGGCTACACCTTC
CSVEGGAYGYTF
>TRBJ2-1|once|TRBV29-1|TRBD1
TGCAGCGTTGACGGGGCAGGGGGCAATGAGCAGTTCTTC
CSVDGAGGNEQFF
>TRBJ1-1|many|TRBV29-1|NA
TGCAGCGCCGGACCGGAAGCTTTCTTT
CSAGPEAFF
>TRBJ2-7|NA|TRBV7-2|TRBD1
TGTGCCGGCCGGGGGACAGGGGGAGCCTACGAGCAGTACTTC
CAGRGTGGAYEQYF
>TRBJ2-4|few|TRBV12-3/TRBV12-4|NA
TGTGCCAGCAGTTTATACGGGGAAGCCAAAAACATTCAGTACTTC
CASSLYGEAKNIQYF
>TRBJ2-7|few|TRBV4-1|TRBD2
TGCGCCAGCAGCCCCTACCCGGGACTAGCGGGAGAGCAGTACTTC
CASSPYPGLAGEQYF
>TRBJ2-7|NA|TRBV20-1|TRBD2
TGCAGTGCTGCCGGAGGGACTAGCGGGAGGGGGGTCGAGCAGTACTTC
CSAAGGTSGRGVEQYF
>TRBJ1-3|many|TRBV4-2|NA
TGTGCCAGCAGCCAAGTAGGGGGAGGAAACACCATATATTTT
CASSQVGGGNTIYF
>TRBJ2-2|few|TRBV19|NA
TGTGCCAGTAAACCCAGTTGGGACACCGGGGAGCTGTTTTTT
CASKPSWDTGELFF
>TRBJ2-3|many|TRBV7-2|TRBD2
TGTGCCAGCAGCTTAGACTGGGGGGGGGCAGATACGCAGTATTTT
CASSLDWGGADTQYF